What follows are 14 T cell receptor beta chains derived from one specimen sequenced in a study of low-dose radiotherapy and immunotherapy resistance in tumors. Time point defined: before trial treatment. First-strand cDNA used TRAV- and TRBV-specific primers, covering alpha and beta chains. With a V-primer adapter and a constant-region primer, TCRs were amplified for 20 PCR cycles. Using its own MiXCR run on the reads, TCRdb lists one record per CDR3 protein. The sample has 80,000 to 95,000 distinct CDR3 sequences, roughly a tenth seen once. This specimen consisted of PBMCs, obtained before treatment. Every receptor here comes from a male donor with prostate cancer.

Worth noting for this clonotype: This likely came from a read error, as a far larger clone is one base away. The rearrangement links TRBV2 to TRBJ2-7; possibly TRBD2 for D (7 bases). Germline CDR1 and CDR2: SNHLY and FYNNEI. There are 15 residues in the CDR3. V lost 8 bases to trimming and J lost 7 bases, with 24 bases between them. CDR3 residues: CASALGGADYNEQYF. The CDR3 bases are TGTGCCAGCGCCCTGGGGGGGGCTGACTACAATGAGCAGTACTTC.

This clonotype was recorded at least ten times. V gene TRBV7-2 combines with J gene TRBJ2-7, with 11 bases identical to TRBD2. CDR1 is SGHTA, CDR2 FQGNSA, per germline. The junction had 15 bases not matched to a gene; V was cut back by 3 bases and J by 2 bases. The CDR3 has 19 amino acids. This chain's CDR3 is CASSFGRGSGRGTTYEQYF. The CDR3, as DNA: TGTGCCAGCAGCTTTGGGAGGGGTAGCGGGAGGGGGACTACCTACGAGCAGTACTTC.

This clonotype was recorded many times. The chain employs TRBV10-3 and TRBJ1-2; 7 nucleotides line up with TRBD1. The length of the CDR3 is 14 residues. In germline, CDR1 is ENHRY, CDR2 SYGVKD. V shed 6 bases and J 3 bases; nucleotides not matched to a gene: 7. The CDR3 loop reads CAISSGQGDYGYTF. The CDR3 region has the DNA TGTGCCATCAGCTCGGGCCAGGGGGACTATGGCTACACCTTC.

In its sample, this clonotype was seen many times. This chain links TRBV9 with TRBJ2-5, with D possibly matching TRBD2 (5 bases). Trimming removed 4 bases from V and 4 bases from J, with 11 bases in between. This CDR3 is built from 13 residues. Germline assignment: CDR1 SGDLS and CDR2 YYNGEE. Here the CDR3 DNA reads TGTGCCAGCAGCTCAGCCGGAGGAGAGACCCAGTACTTC. Its translation: CASSSAGGETQYF.

In regard to this clonotype: A far larger clone differs by one base, so this is likely a read error. The chain is built from TRBV7-2 and TRBJ2-2, with 10 bases aligning to TRBD2. The ends lost 9 bases at V and 0 bases at J; junction bases unmatched: 22. The CDR3 spans 21 residues. Per the germline V gene, CDR1 is SGHTA and CDR2 is FQGNSA. CDR3 sequence: CARSAPRLAGLQKSNTGELFF. CDR3 sequence (DNA): TGTGCCAGAAGCGCCCCGAGACTAGCGGGCTTGCAAAAATCGAACACCGGGGAGCTGTTTTTT.

The rearrangement joins TRBV7-2 to TRBJ2-3, with D possibly matching TRBD2 (5 bases). This CDR3 is built from 15 residues. V dropped 5 bases and J dropped 4 bases, with 16 bases sitting between them. Germline loops: CDR1 SGHTA, CDR2 FQGNSA. This CDR3 reads CASSPWGARADTQYF. The CDR3 DNA is TGTGCCAGCAGCCCCTGGGGAGCTCGGGCAGATACGCAGTATTTT.

This clonotype appeared a few times. J is TRBJ1-1 and V is TRBV3-1; D uncertain. V lost 4 bases, J lost 11 bases, and 11 bases lay in between. Germline CDR1 reads LGHDT; CDR2 reads YNNKEL (reference sequence). The CDR3 extends over 11 amino acids. CDR3 coding DNA: TGTGCCAGCAGCCTTTCAGGAAGCGCTTTCTTT. Its protein product is CASSLSGSAFF. Combining the CDR3 with reference TRBV3-1 and TRBJ1-1 gives the whole variable domain DTAVSQTPKYLVTQMGNDKSIKCEQNLGHDTMYWYKQDSKKFLKIMFSYNNKELIINETVPNRFSPKSPDKAHLNLHINSLELGDSAVYFCASSLSGSAFFGQGTRLTVV.

Ten or more counts support this clonotype. The CDR3 DNA reads TGTGCCAGCAGCGCGAGAGGGACGGTGAACACTGAAGCTTTCTTT. Its protein is CASSARGTVNTEAFF. This chain connects TRBV7-9 to TRBJ1-1; possible D gene TRBD1, 5 bases. Trimming left V 5 bases short and J 0 bases short, with 13 bases between. The CDR3 covers 15 residues. The germline V gene has CDR1 SEHNR and CDR2 FQNEAQ (reference sequence).

This clonotype was seen ten or more times. This rearrangement joins TRBV20-1 to TRBJ1-3; D is unclear. CDR1 is DFQATT, CDR2 SNEGSKA, per germline (reference sequence). CDR3 length: 13 amino acids. Between the trimmed V and J ends, which lost 3 bases and 4 bases, there was a span of 10 bases. Here the CDR3 reads CSARAAGGNTIYF. CDR3 DNA sequence: TGCAGTGCTAGGGCAGCTGGGGGAAACACCATATATTTT.

Ten or more counts support this clonotype. J is TRBJ2-1 and V is TRBV7-8; D not resolved. The CDR3 covers 16 residues. The germline V and J ends were trimmed by 5 bases and 5 bases, with 19 bases remaining between them. Germline V gene sequence: CDR1 SGHVS, CDR2 FQNEAQ. CDR3 sequence (DNA): TGTGCCAGCAGCCCCTCCCCGCCTATCCAACACAATGAGCAGTTCTTC. It encodes CASSPSPPIQHNEQFF.

This clonotype was detected ten times or more. The V and J genes are TRBV20-1 and TRBJ2-1; 7 nucleotides line up with TRBD1. The germline gives CDR1 DFQATT, CDR2 SNEGSKA (reference sequence). CDR3 length equals 15 residues. The J segment lost 6 bases and the V segment lost 1 base, leaving 9 bases of the junction unmatched. CDR3 DNA sequence: TGCAGTGCTAGAGGAACAGGGGATTTAGGCAATGAGCAGTTCTTC. It is translated as CSARGTGDLGNEQFF.

Ten or more counts support this clonotype. V is TRBV19 and J is TRBJ2-7; no clear D. With 1 base removed from V and 2 bases from J, the gap between germline ends came to 12 bases. CDR1 is LNHDA, CDR2 SQIVND, per germline (reference sequence). This CDR3 has 15 residues. The DNA of the CDR3 is TGTGCCAGTAGTATAGGTATCGGCCGCACCTACGAGCAGTACTTC. Residues: CASSIGIGRTYEQYF.

This clonotype has at least ten counts. The CDR3 here is CASSSSGVSIGELFF. CDR3 bases: TGTGCCAGCAGTTCGTCGGGAGTTTCGATCGGGGAGCTGTTTTTT. The chain has TRBV6-2 or TRBV6-3 and TRBJ2-2, with a tentative D call TRBD2 (6 bases). Trimming pared 4 bases from V and 7 bases from J, leaving 16 bases between. Germline V CDR1 and CDR2: MNHEY, SVGEGT. This CDR3 is 15 amino acids long.

In its sample, this clonotype was seen many times. The chain uses TRBV4-2 and TRBJ2-2; D call uncertain. Looked up from germline, CDR1 is LGHNA and CDR2 is YNFKEQ. V dropped 4 bases and J dropped 0 bases, with 6 bases sitting between them. This CDR3 region has 14 residues. The CDR3 DNA is TGTGCCAGCAGCCCCCCGGCGAACACCGGGGAGCTGTTTTTT. Residues: CASSPPANTGELFF.